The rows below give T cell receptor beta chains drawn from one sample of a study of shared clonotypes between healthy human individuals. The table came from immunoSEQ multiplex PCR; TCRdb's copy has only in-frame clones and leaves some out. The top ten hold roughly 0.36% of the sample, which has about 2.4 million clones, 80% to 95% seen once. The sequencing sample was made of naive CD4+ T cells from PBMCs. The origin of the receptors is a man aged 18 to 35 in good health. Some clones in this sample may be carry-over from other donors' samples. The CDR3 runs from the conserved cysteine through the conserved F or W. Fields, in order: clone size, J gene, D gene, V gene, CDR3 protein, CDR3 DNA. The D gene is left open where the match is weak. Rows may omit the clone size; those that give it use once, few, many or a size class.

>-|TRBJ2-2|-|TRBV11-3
CASMGRNTGELFF
TGTGCCAGCATGGGGCGGAACACCGGGGAGCTGTTTTTT
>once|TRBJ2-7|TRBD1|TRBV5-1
CASSFAGQGSEQYF
TGCGCCAGCAGCTTCGCGGGACAGGGTAGCGAGCAGTACTTC
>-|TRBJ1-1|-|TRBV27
CASTLGRGVSTEAFF
TGTGCCAGCACCCTAGGTCGGGGGGTGAGCACTGAAGCTTTCTTT
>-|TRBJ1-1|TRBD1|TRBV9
CASSVDTLTGGTEAFF
TGTGCCAGCAGCGTAGATACTTTGACAGGGGGCACTGAAGCTTTCTTT
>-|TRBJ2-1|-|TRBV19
CASSTQAHNEQFF
TGTGCCAGTAGCACCCAGGCTCACAATGAGCAGTTCTTC
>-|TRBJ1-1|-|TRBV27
CASSLTVNTEAFF
TGTGCCAGCAGTTTAACAGTGAACACTGAAGCTTTCTTT
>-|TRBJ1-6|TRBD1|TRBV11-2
CASSLLSGQLNSPLHF
TGTGCCAGCAGCTTACTCTCGGGACAGCTAAATTCACCCCTCCACTTT
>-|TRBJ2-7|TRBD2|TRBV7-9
CASSSLAGGAYEQYF
TGTGCCAGCAGCTCACTAGCGGGAGGGGCGTACGAGCAGTACTTC
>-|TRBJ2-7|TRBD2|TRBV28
CASSFREAGVYEQYF
TGTGCCAGCAGTTTTCGGGAAGCGGGAGTTTACGAGCAGTACTTC
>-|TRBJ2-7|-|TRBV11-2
CASSLVMRYEQYF
TGTGCCAGCAGCTTAGTTATGCGCTACGAGCAGTACTTC
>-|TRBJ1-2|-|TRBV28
CASISVRGIGYTF
TGTGCCAGCATTAGTGTCAGGGGAATTGGCTACACCTTC
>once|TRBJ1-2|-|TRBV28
CASSPSRYNYGYTF
TGTGCCAGCAGCCCGAGTCGGTATAACTATGGCTACACCTTC
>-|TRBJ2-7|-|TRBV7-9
CASSLVYPPLYEQYF
TGTGCCAGCAGCTTAGTCTACCCCCCTCTCTACGAGCAGTACTTC
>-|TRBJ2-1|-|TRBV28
CASSAHGRGSYNEQFF
TGTGCCAGCAGTGCCCATGGGCGGGGCTCCTACAATGAGCAGTTCTTC
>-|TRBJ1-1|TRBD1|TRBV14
CASSLGTGRNTEAFF
TGTGCCAGCAGCCTCGGGACAGGTCGGAACACTGAAGCTTTCTTT
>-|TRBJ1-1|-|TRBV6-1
CASSESFGDGTEAFF
TGTGCCAGCAGTGAATCCTTTGGGGACGGCACTGAAGCTTTCTTT
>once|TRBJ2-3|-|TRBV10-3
CAISRTPGSDTQYF
TGTGCCATCAGCAGGACCCCCGGGTCAGATACGCAGTATTTT
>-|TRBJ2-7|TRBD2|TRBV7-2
CASSLVGTSGYEQYF
TGTGCCAGCAGCTTAGTTGGGACTAGCGGCTACGAGCAGTACTTC
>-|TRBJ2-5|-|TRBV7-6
CASSPLGQQGNQETQYF
TGTGCCAGCAGCCCCCTGGGTCAACAGGGCAACCAAGAGACCCAGTACTTC
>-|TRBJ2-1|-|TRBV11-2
CASSFISEPREQFF
TGTGCCAGCAGTTTCATTTCCGAACCCCGTGAGCAGTTCTTC
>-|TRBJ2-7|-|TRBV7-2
CASSLAGQWIPYEQYF
TGTGCCAGCAGCTTAGCTGGGCAGTGGATTCCCTACGAGCAGTACTTC